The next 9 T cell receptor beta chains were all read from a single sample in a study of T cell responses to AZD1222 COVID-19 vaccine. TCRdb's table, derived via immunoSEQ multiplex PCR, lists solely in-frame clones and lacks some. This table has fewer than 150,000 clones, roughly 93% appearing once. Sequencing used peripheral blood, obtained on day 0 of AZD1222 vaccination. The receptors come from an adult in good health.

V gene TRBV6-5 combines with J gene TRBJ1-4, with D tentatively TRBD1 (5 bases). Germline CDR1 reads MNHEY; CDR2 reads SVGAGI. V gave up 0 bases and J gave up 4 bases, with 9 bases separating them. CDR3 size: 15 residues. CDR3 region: CASSYSAGNNEKLFF. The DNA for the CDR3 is TGTGCCAGCAGTTACTCGGCAGGGAATAATGAAAAACTGTTTTTT.

CDR3 protein: CASSRTSTGGFYGYTF. Written as DNA, the CDR3 is TGTGCCAGCAGCCGAACTAGCACAGGGGGCTTCTATGGCTACACCTTC. The chain is built from TRBV27 and TRBJ1-2, with 9 bases that match TRBD1. CDR1 and CDR2 from the germline V gene are MNHEY and SMNVEV (reference sequence). V was clipped by 6 bases and J by 4 bases; unmatched bases: 12. This CDR3 is built from 16 residues.

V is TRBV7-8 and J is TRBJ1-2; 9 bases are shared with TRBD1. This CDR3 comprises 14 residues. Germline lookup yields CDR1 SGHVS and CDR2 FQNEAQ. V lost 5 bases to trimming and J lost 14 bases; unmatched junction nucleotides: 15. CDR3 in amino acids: CASSPTDRGSRRTF. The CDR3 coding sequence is TGTGCCAGCAGCCCAACAGACAGGGGGAGCCGACGGACCTTC. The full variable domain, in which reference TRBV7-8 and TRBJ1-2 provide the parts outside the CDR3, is GAGVSQSPRYKVAKRGQDVALRCDPISGHVSLFWYQQALGQGPEFLTYFQNEAQLDKSGLPSDRFFAERPEGSVSTLKIQRTQQEDSAVYLCASSPTDRGSRRTFGSGTRLTVV.

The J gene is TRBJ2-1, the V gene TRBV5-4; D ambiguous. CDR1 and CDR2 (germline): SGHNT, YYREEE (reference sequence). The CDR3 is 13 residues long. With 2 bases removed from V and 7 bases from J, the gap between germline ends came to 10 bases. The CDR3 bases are TGTGCCAGCAGCTTTCGAGGTGTGAATGAGCAGTTCTTC. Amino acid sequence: CASSFRGVNEQFF.

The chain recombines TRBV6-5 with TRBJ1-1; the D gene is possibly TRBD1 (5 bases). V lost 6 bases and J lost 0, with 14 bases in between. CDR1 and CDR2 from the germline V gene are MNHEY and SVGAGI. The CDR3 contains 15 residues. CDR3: CASSGQPAMNTEAFF. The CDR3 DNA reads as TGTGCCAGCAGCGGACAACCTGCCATGAACACTGAAGCTTTCTTT.

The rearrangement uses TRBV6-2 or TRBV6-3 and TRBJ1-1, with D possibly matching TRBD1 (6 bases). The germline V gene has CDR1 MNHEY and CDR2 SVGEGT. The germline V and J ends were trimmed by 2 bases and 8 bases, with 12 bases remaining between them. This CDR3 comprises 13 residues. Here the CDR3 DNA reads TGTGCCAGCAGTTACACCGGACAGACCGAAGCTTTCTTT. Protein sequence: CASSYTGQTEAFF.

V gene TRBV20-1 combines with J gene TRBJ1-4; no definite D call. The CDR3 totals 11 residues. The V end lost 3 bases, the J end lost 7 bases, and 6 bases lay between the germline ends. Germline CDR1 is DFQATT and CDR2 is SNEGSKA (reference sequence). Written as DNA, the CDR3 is TGCAGTGCTAGGCGGGCTGAAAAACTGTTTTTT. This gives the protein CSARRAEKLFF.

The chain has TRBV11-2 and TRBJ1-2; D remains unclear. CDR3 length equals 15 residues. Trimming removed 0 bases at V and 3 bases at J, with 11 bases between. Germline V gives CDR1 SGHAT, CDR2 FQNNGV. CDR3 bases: TGTGCCAGCAGCTTAGATATGGGCAGTTACTATGGCTACACCTTC. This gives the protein CASSLDMGSYYGYTF.

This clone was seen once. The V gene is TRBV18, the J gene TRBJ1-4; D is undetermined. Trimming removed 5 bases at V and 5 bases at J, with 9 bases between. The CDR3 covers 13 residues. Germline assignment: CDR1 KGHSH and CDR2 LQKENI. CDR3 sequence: CASSSSSNEKLFF. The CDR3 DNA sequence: TGTGCCAGCTCATCCTCATCGAATGAAAAACTGTTTTTT. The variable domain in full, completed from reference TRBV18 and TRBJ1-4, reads NAGVMQNPRHLVRRRGQEARLRCSPMKGHSHVYWYRQLPEEGLKFMVYLQKENIIDESGMPKERFSAEFPKEGPSILRIQQVVRGDSAAYFCASSSSSNEKLFFGSGTQLSVL.